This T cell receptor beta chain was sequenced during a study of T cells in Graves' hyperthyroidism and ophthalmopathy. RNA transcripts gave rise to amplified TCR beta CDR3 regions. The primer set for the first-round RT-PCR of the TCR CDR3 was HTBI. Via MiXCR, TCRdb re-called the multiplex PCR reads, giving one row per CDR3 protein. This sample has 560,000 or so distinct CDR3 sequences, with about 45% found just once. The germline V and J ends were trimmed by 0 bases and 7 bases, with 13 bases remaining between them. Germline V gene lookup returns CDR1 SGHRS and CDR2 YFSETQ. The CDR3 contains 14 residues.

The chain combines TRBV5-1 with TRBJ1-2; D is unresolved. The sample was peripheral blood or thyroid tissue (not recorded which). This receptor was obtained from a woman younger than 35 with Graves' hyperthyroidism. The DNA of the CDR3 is TGCGCCAGCAGCTTGGGGGCAGGCCAGGTTGGCTACACCTTC. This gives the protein CASSLGAGQVGYTF. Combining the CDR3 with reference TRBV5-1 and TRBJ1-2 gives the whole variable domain KAGVTQTPRYLIKTRGQQVTLSCSPISGHRSVSWYQQTPGQGLQFLFEYFSETQRNKGNFPGRFSGRQFSNSRSEMNVSTLELGDSALYLCASSLGAGQVGYTFGSGTRLTVV.